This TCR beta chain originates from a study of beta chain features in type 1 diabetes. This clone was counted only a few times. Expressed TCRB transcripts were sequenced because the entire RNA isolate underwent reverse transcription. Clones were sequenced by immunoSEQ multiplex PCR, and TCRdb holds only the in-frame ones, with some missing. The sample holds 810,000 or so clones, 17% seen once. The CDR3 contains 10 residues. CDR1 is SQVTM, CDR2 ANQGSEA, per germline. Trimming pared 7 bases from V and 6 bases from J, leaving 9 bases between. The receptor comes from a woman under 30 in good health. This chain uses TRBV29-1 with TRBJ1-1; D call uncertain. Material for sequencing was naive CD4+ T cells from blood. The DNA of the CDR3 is TGCAGCGCCGATGGACCTGAAGCTTTCTTT. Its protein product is CSADGPEAFF.